Shown below are 12 T cell receptor beta chains from a single sample sequenced in a study of breast tumors, draining lymph nodes, adjacent tissues. Samples came from axillary lymph nodes draining the breast cancer. TCRdb processed the multiplex PCR reads anew with MiXCR; each CDR3 protein has one entry. Of around 150,000 distinct CDR3 sequences listed, about 33% are singletons. The sample consisted of axillary lymph node tissue. These receptor sequences come from a female donor with breast cancer. Some clones in this sample may be carry-over from other donors' samples.

The table lists this clonotype with many counts. The V and J genes are TRBV6-5 and TRBJ1-2, with 10 positions matching TRBD1. Losses at the gene ends were 4 bases for V and 9 bases for J; bases not matched to a gene: 14. Looked up from germline, CDR1 is MNHEY and CDR2 is SVGAGI. There are 16 residues in the CDR3. CDR3 in DNA: TGTGCCAGCAGTTTGACAGGGGGCTCAAGGTTTTTAAGCTACACCTTC. Its translation is CASSLTGGSRFLSYTF.

On this clonotype itself: This may be a read error: a much more frequent sequence differs by one nucleotide. V and J are TRBV7-9 and TRBJ2-1; 8 positions match TRBD1. With 7 bases clipped from V and 7 bases from J, the junction kept 6 bases outside the gene matches. The CDR3 is made up of 13 amino acids. Germline V lookup: CDR1 SEHNR, CDR2 FQNEAQ (reference sequence). The CDR3 region is CASNPRTGNEQFF. Written as DNA, the CDR3 is TGTGCCAGCAACCCGAGGACAGGGAATGAGCAGTTCTTC. The variable domain in full, completed from reference TRBV7-9 and TRBJ2-1, reads DTGVSQNPRHKITKRGQNVTFRCDPISEHNRLYWYRQTLGQGPEFLTYFQNEAQLEKSRLLSDRFSAERPKGSFSTLEIQRTEQGDSAMYLCASNPRTGNEQFFGPGTRLTVL.

This clonotype came up many times. The chain is built from TRBV7-2 and TRBJ2-5; D could derive from TRBD1 or TRBD2 (6 bases each). Per the germline V gene, CDR1 is SGHTA and CDR2 is FQGNSA. Trimming pared 4 bases from V and 6 bases from J, leaving 15 bases between. The CDR3 contains 14 residues. DNA for the CDR3: TGTGCCAGCAGCTCAGGGGACTTCATAAAGACCCAGTACTTC. Amino acid sequence: CASSSGDFIKTQYF.

This clonotype appeared many times. In DNA form, the CDR3 reads TGTGCCAGCACTAAGACCCAACAGGGGGTGGAGACCCAGTACTTC. This sequence encodes CASTKTQQGVETQYF. V usage is TRBV6-6 and J usage is TRBJ2-5; 8 nucleotides line up with TRBD1. The CDR3 has 15 residues. Losses at the gene ends were 7 bases for V and 5 bases for J; bases not matched to a gene: 12. From germline, CDR1 is MNHNY and CDR2 SVGAGI (reference sequence).

This clonotype was recorded a few times. J is TRBJ1-1 and V is TRBV11-2; 9 bases are shared with TRBD1. The CDR3 covers 16 residues. Germline CDR1 SGHAT, CDR2 FQNNGV. With 5 bases clipped from V and 0 bases from J, the junction kept 7 bases outside the gene matches. The CDR3: CASSLGQGNMNTEAFF. As DNA, the CDR3 is TGTGCCAGCAGCCTCGGACAGGGGAATATGAACACTGAAGCTTTCTTT. Based on the CDR3 plus reference TRBV11-2 and TRBJ1-1, the full variable domain is EAGVAQSPRYKIIEKRQSVAFWCNPISGHATLYWYQQILGQGPKLLIQFQNNGVVDDSQLPKDRFSAERLKGVDSTLKIQPAKLEDSAVYLCASSLGQGNMNTEAFFGQGTRLTVV.

This clonotype was seen more than once but under ten times. The CDR3 loop reads CASSLGGGGSYYGYTF. CDR3 DNA: TGTGCCAGCAGTTTAGGGGGGGGGGGCTCATACTATGGCTACACCTTC. This chain uses TRBV28 with TRBJ1-2; weak D call: TRBD1 (6 bases). With 2 bases removed from V and 3 bases from J, the gap between germline ends came to 16 bases. Germline V gene data show CDR1 as MDHEN and CDR2 as SYDVKM. The length of the CDR3 is 16 residues.

Details on this clonotype: A much larger clone differs by one base, so this may be a read error. The chain couples TRBV19 to TRBJ2-1; D is ambiguous. Germline CDR1 reads LNHDA; CDR2 reads SQIVND (reference sequence). With 6 bases removed from V and 9 bases from J, the gap between germline ends came to 27 bases. This CDR3 spans 17 amino acids. The CDR3 DNA reads TGTGCCAGTAGCACATCAACCCGACCAGCCGGAACCGGTGAGCAGTTCTTC. It encodes CASSTSTRPAGTGEQFF.

The chain combines TRBV6-6 with TRBJ1-2; D perhaps matches TRBD1 (5 bases). The CDR3 has 13 residues. Trimming stripped 5 bases from V and 7 bases from J, with 14 bases between. The germline CDR1 and CDR2 sequences are MNHNY and SVGAGI (reference sequence). CDR3 loop: CASSLVRDRGYTF. In DNA, the CDR3 is TGTGCCAGCAGTCTCGTCAGGGATCGTGGCTACACCTTC.

This clonotype was seen at least ten times. This chain uses TRBV14 with TRBJ1-6; the match to TRBD1 covers 7 bases. The germline V gene has CDR1 SGHDN and CDR2 FVKESK. V lost 6 bases and J lost 9; bases outside the gene matches: 8. The CDR3 runs 14 residues. The CDR3 DNA reads as TGTGCCAGCAGTCGACAGGGTTTTCGTTCACCCCTCCACTTT. As protein: CASSRQGFRSPLHF.

This clonotype was seen at least ten times. The rearrangement uses TRBV7-2 and TRBJ2-1; possibly TRBD2 for D (6 bases). Trimming shortened V by 3 bases and J by 0 bases, and 9 bases separated the two germline ends. This CDR3 comprises 15 residues. CDR1 and CDR2 (germline): SGHTA, FQGNSA. As DNA, the CDR3 is TGTGCCAGCAGCTTCTCCGGGAGCTCCTACAATGAGCAGTTCTTC. It yields the protein CASSFSGSSYNEQFF. The variable domain in full, with the rest retrieved from reference TRBV7-2 and TRBJ2-1, is GAGVSQSPSNKVTEKGKDVELRCDPISGHTALYWYRQSLGQGLEFLIYFQGNSAPDKSGLPSDRFSAERTGGSVSTLTIQRTQQEDSAVYLCASSFSGSSYNEQFFGPGTRLTVL.

This clonotype was seen repeatedly, ten times or more. This rearrangement joins TRBV7-9 to TRBJ1-2; D is ambiguous. Between the trimmed V and J ends, which lost 4 bases and 8 bases, there was a span of 11 bases. Germline CDR1 and CDR2: SEHNR and FQNEAQ (reference sequence). The CDR3 loop spans 12 amino acids. For the CDR3, the DNA is TGTGCCAGCAGCTCGGGCCCCGGGGGCTACACCTTC. The encoded protein is CASSSGPGGYTF.

The chain links TRBV29-1 to TRBJ2-3; D ambiguous. Looked up from germline, CDR1 is SQVTM and CDR2 is ANQGSEA. CDR3 length: 12 residues. The V gene lost 8 bases and the J gene lost 4 bases, with 13 bases spanning the gap. CDR3 coding DNA: TGCAGCTACTGCGAGGTAGCAGATACGCAGTATTTT. Translating gives CSYCEVADTQYF.